Below are 26 T cell receptor beta chains sequenced from a single sample in a study of molecular identifiers for immune sequencing clone quantification. TCRdb re-derived calls from the PCR reads in MiXCR, one entry per CDR3 protein. This repertoire shows about 86,000 distinct CDR3 sequences, about 23% found once; its top ten account for around 0.77%. Specimen: naive CD8+ T cells from blood, with Jurkat cell RNA spiked in. Described subset: FACS-sorted CD8+CD4-CCR7+CD45RA+ naive T cells. The receptor source for this set is a human donor in good health. Some libraries in this study had Jurkat cell RNA spiked in.

In this sample, this clonotype turned up many times. The J gene is TRBJ2-5, the V gene TRBV2; D is undetermined. The CDR3 length is 13 residues. The V gene's germline CDR1 is SNHLY and CDR2 FYNNEI. V lost 3 bases and J 0 bases, leaving 5 bases between the germline ends. CDR3 in DNA: TGTGCCAGCAGTGAGGGCCACCAAGAGACCCAGTACTTC. Protein sequence: CASSEGHQETQYF.

In the case of this clonotype: A much larger clone is a single base away; this may be a read error. The chain is built from TRBV15 and TRBJ2-3, with D possibly TRBD2 on 6 matching bases. CDR1 is LNHNV and CDR2 is YYDKDF in the germline V gene (reference sequence). The CDR3 runs to 16 residues. CDR3 residues: CATSGQEGSLTDAQYF. CDR3 bases: TGTGCCACCAGCGGGCAGGAGGGGAGTCTCACAGATGCGCAGTATTTT.

Details on this clonotype: One end of the junction fails to match germline, which may point to a read error. This chain connects TRBV4-1 to TRBJ2-1; no reliable D call. This CDR3 spans 15 amino acids. Germline V gene sequence: CDR1 MGHRA, CDR2 YSYEKL. CDR3: CASSQDKKMYNEQFF. DNA for the CDR3: TGCGCCAGCAGCCAAGATAAAAAAATGTACAATGAGCAATTCTTC.

This clonotype was seen only once. A read error is possible here, since a much larger clone lies one base away. V usage is TRBV12-3 or TRBV12-4 and J usage is TRBJ1-4; 9 nucleotides agree with TRBD1. CDR3 length: 23 amino acids. This chain's CDR3 is CACSLLFDRTGEYNIATNEKLFF. The DNA for the CDR3 is TGTGCCTGCAGTTTACTCTTCGACAGGACAGGGGAATACAACATTGCAACTAATGAAAAACTGTTTTTT.

In its sample, this clonotype was seen a few times. A much larger clone is a single base away; this may be a read error. The rearrangement joins TRBV11-2 to TRBJ2-7; TRBD2 matches at 9 bases. Unmatched junction bases numbered 8, after V lost 1 base and J lost 4 bases. The CDR3 loop spans 16 amino acids. Germline lookup yields CDR1 SGHAT and CDR2 FQNNGV. In DNA form, the CDR3 reads TGTGCCAGCAGCTTAGCCCCGGGACTAGCAGGTTACGAGCAGTACTTC. It specifies CASSLAPGLAGYEQYF.

Concerning this clonotype: One junction end does not reproduce the germline sequence, and a read error may be involved. This chain connects TRBV6-1 to TRBJ2-3; D may correspond to TRBD1 or TRBD2 (5 bases each). The germline gives CDR1 MNHNS, CDR2 SASEGT. This CDR3 contains 19 residues. The CDR3 region has the DNA TGTGCCAGCAGTGCGCGACCGGGAAAGGAGAGGGCTAGCACAGGTACGCAGTATTTT. It specifies CASSARPGKERASTGTQYF.

This chain uses TRBV7-6 with TRBJ2-5; no definite D call. CDR1 and CDR2 from the germline V gene are SGHVS and FNYEAQ. CDR3 size: 12 residues. V gave up 5 bases and J gave up 1 base, with 5 bases separating them. The CDR3 reads CASSLLQETQYF. CDR3 coding DNA: TGTGCCAGCAGCCTTCTCCAAGAGACCCAGTACTTC.

This clonotype was counted at least ten times. This chain links TRBV27 with TRBJ1-1; the D is unclear. Germline V gene lookup returns CDR1 MNHEY and CDR2 SMNVEV (reference sequence). The CDR3 loop spans 14 amino acids. The ends were cut back, 1 base at V and 3 bases at J, with 9 bases in the middle. The DNA of the CDR3 is TGTGCCAGCAGTTTATTCGGCAAATACACTGAAGCTTTCTTT. Translating gives CASSLFGKYTEAFF.

This clonotype has at least ten counts. The rearrangement uses TRBV7-9 and TRBJ2-7; 9 nucleotides match TRBD1. CDR1 is SEHNR, CDR2 FQNEAQ, per germline (reference sequence). The CDR3 has 16 amino acids. Trimming took 4 bases from V and 6 from J; bases not matched to a gene: 13. CDR3 amino acids: CASSSGQGETRGEQYF. The DNA of the CDR3 is TGTGCCAGCAGCTCGGGACAGGGAGAGACGCGGGGCGAGCAGTACTTC.

The V and J genes are TRBV7-9 and TRBJ2-7; 9 nucleotides match TRBD1. With 1 base clipped from V and 7 bases from J, the junction kept 8 bases outside the gene matches. Germline values: CDR1 SEHNR, CDR2 FQNEAQ (reference sequence). The CDR3 consists of 15 residues. The CDR3, as DNA: TGTGCCAGCAGCTTAGTTGAACAGGGGGCTCGGGAGCAGTACTTC. Translating it yields CASSLVEQGAREQYF.

The rearrangement uses TRBV27 and TRBJ2-1; TRBD2 aligns across 11 bases. Unmatched junction bases numbered 13, after V lost 0 bases and J lost 6 bases. Germline CDR1 is MNHEY and CDR2 is SMNVEV (reference sequence). The CDR3 is 19 amino acids. For the CDR3, the DNA is TGTGCCAGCAGTTTATCGGGACTAGCGGTCCTCCCACCCGCCAATGAGCAGTTCTTC. Protein sequence: CASSLSGLAVLPPANEQFF.

This clonotype was counted between two and nine times. The rearrangement links TRBV9 to TRBJ2-2, with a possible D match to TRBD2 (5 bases). The CDR3 is made up of 15 amino acids. Germline V gene sequence: CDR1 SGDLS, CDR2 YYNGEE. Trimming removed 0 bases at V and 3 bases at J, with 9 bases between. In DNA, the CDR3 is TGTGCCAGCAGCGTAGTAGAGGGCTACACCGGGGAGCTGTTTTTT. Residues: CASSVVEGYTGELFF.

The chain uses TRBV7-9 and TRBJ2-3; 7 bases agree with TRBD2. The germline gives CDR1 SEHNR, CDR2 FQNEAQ (reference sequence). Trimming at V came to 5 bases and at J to 2 bases, leaving 10 bases not matched to a gene. This CDR3 has 16 amino acids. The CDR3 sequence: CASSGGGSLFTDTQYF. The CDR3 nucleotides are TGTGCCAGCAGCGGGGGGGGATCCCTCTTCACAGATACGCAGTATTTT.

The chain links TRBV12-3 or TRBV12-4 to TRBJ2-3; tentatively, D is TRBD1 (7 bases). The CDR3 is 12 amino acids. The ends were cut back, 10 bases at V and 1 base at J, with 9 bases in the middle. The CDR3 loop reads CATRGGTDTQYF. CDR3 in DNA: TGTGCCACCAGGGGGGGCACAGATACGCAGTATTTT.

About this clonotype: A much larger clone differs from this one at a single base, so this may be a read error. CDR3 sequence: CASSLVDGRSHEQYF. CDR3 coding DNA: TGTGCCAGCAGCTTAGTCGACGGCCGATCCCACGAGCAGTACTTC. The V gene is TRBV7-9, the J gene TRBJ2-7, with D unresolved. The V gene lost 1 base and the J gene lost 5 bases, with 15 bases spanning the gap. The CDR3 length is 15 residues. Germline V gene sequence: CDR1 SEHNR, CDR2 FQNEAQ (reference sequence).

The rearrangement joins TRBV3-2 to TRBJ1-2; TRBD1, the D gene given by the table, was not confirmed from the DNA. TRBV3-2 is listed as a pseudogene. This CDR3 spans 17 amino acids. CDR3 nucleotide sequence: TGTGCCAGCAGCCAAGCCGCAGGGACCTACAGGGACTCAGGCTACACCTTC. It specifies CASSQAAGTYRDSGYTF.

On this clonotype: A read error may be the cause here, since a much bigger clone is one base away. The rearrangement uses TRBV4-3 and TRBJ2-2, with D tentatively TRBD1 (6 bases). V lost 4 bases and J 0 bases, leaving 15 bases between the germline ends. Germline lookup yields CDR1 LGHNA and CDR2 YSLEER. This CDR3 is built from 17 residues. The CDR3 protein is CASSLPPRTANTGELFF. The CDR3 coding sequence is TGCGCCAGCAGCCTTCCCCCCCGGACAGCGAACACCGGGGAGCTGTTTTTT.

This chain joins TRBV29-1 and TRBJ1-1; D unclear. Looked up from germline, CDR1 is SQVTM and CDR2 is ANQGSEA. The CDR3 consists of 11 residues. Trimming stripped 7 bases from V and 1 base from J, with 7 bases between. CDR3 in amino acids: CSGPGNTEAFF. DNA for the CDR3: TGCAGCGGACCTGGGAACACTGAAGCTTTCTTT.

This clonotype was seen many times. The chain carries TRBV27 and TRBJ1-5; no firm D call. This CDR3 spans 15 amino acids. Germline values: CDR1 MNHEY, CDR2 SMNVEV (reference sequence). The V and J ends lost 0 bases and 4 bases respectively, with 10 bases between them. CDR3 DNA sequence: TGTGCCAGCAGTTTATCGCCAGGACCAAATCAGCCCCAGCATTTT. It is translated as CASSLSPGPNQPQHF.

The sample holds a few counts of this clonotype. This chain links TRBV3-1 with TRBJ2-2, with 8 nucleotides matching TRBD2. The CDR3 extends over 15 amino acids. Germline V gene sequence: CDR1 LGHDT, CDR2 YNNKEL (reference sequence). After removal of 0 bases from V and 5 bases from J, the junction contained 2 bases not matched to a gene. CDR3 in DNA: TGTGCCAGCAGCCAAGAAGGACTAGCTACCGGGGAGCTGTTTTTT. Translated, it gives CASSQEGLATGELFF.

V gene TRBV10-3 combines with J gene TRBJ2-7; D is possibly TRBD2 (6 bases). The CDR3 runs 15 residues. V was shortened by 3 bases and J by 5 bases, with 17 bases between the two germline ends. Looked up from germline, CDR1 is ENHRY and CDR2 is SYGVKD. The DNA of the CDR3 is TGTGCCATCAGTGACCCGGGGGACGTCGTGGACGAGCAGTACTTC. Its translation: CAISDPGDVVDEQYF.

There are a few counts of this clonotype. The chain carries TRBV6-6 and TRBJ2-7; maybe TRBD1 (6 bases). V was cut by 5 bases and J by 5 bases, with 10 bases left in between. Germline-derived CDR1 and CDR2 are MNHNY and SVGAGI (reference sequence). The CDR3 totals 12 residues. DNA of the CDR3: TGTGCCAGCAGTCACCACAGGGACGAGCAGTACTTC. Its protein product is CASSHHRDEQYF.

With respect to this clonotype: Being one base from a much bigger clone, this may be a read error. No conserved phenylalanine or tryptophan is present at the end of the CDR3, so a read error is the likely explanation. CDR3 in amino acids: CASSLELAAQETQYL. The CDR3 DNA follows: TGTGCCAGCAGCTTAGAATTGGCAGCCCAAGAGACCCAGTACCTC. The rearrangement uses TRBV7-9 and TRBJ2-5; D ambiguous. The CDR3 loop spans 15 amino acids. CDR1 SEHNR and CDR2 FQNEAQ come from the germline V gene (reference sequence). The V gene lost 1 base and the J gene lost 1 base, with 10 bases spanning the gap.

Of note for this clonotype: One junction end disagrees with the germline gene, perhaps due to a read error. The chain couples TRBV10-3 to TRBJ2-7; D is uncertain. There are 11 residues in the CDR3. CDR1 and CDR2 (germline): ENHRY, SYGVKD. The CDR3 sequence: CAISDRYAQSF. The CDR3 region has the DNA TGTGCCATCAGTGATAGATACGCGCAGTCCTTC.

As regards this clonotype: One junction end does not reproduce the germline sequence, and a read error may be involved. V is TRBV4-1 and J is TRBJ2-7, with 9 bases aligning to TRBD1. This CDR3 contains 15 residues. Germline loops: CDR1 MGHRA, CDR2 YSYEKL. DNA for the CDR3: TGCGCCCGCCGCCATACAGGGGGCCTTGCGGGCGCGCAGTCCTTC. It codes for CARRHTGGLAGAQSF.

The chain is built from TRBV11-2 and TRBJ1-2; no firm D call. CDR3 length equals 12 residues. Germline CDR1 is SGHAT and CDR2 is FQNNGV. V lost 5 bases, J lost 7 bases, and 11 bases lay in between. CDR3 protein: CASSPPGRGYTF. CDR3 coding DNA: TGTGCCAGCAGCCCGCCAGGACGTGGCTACACCTTC.